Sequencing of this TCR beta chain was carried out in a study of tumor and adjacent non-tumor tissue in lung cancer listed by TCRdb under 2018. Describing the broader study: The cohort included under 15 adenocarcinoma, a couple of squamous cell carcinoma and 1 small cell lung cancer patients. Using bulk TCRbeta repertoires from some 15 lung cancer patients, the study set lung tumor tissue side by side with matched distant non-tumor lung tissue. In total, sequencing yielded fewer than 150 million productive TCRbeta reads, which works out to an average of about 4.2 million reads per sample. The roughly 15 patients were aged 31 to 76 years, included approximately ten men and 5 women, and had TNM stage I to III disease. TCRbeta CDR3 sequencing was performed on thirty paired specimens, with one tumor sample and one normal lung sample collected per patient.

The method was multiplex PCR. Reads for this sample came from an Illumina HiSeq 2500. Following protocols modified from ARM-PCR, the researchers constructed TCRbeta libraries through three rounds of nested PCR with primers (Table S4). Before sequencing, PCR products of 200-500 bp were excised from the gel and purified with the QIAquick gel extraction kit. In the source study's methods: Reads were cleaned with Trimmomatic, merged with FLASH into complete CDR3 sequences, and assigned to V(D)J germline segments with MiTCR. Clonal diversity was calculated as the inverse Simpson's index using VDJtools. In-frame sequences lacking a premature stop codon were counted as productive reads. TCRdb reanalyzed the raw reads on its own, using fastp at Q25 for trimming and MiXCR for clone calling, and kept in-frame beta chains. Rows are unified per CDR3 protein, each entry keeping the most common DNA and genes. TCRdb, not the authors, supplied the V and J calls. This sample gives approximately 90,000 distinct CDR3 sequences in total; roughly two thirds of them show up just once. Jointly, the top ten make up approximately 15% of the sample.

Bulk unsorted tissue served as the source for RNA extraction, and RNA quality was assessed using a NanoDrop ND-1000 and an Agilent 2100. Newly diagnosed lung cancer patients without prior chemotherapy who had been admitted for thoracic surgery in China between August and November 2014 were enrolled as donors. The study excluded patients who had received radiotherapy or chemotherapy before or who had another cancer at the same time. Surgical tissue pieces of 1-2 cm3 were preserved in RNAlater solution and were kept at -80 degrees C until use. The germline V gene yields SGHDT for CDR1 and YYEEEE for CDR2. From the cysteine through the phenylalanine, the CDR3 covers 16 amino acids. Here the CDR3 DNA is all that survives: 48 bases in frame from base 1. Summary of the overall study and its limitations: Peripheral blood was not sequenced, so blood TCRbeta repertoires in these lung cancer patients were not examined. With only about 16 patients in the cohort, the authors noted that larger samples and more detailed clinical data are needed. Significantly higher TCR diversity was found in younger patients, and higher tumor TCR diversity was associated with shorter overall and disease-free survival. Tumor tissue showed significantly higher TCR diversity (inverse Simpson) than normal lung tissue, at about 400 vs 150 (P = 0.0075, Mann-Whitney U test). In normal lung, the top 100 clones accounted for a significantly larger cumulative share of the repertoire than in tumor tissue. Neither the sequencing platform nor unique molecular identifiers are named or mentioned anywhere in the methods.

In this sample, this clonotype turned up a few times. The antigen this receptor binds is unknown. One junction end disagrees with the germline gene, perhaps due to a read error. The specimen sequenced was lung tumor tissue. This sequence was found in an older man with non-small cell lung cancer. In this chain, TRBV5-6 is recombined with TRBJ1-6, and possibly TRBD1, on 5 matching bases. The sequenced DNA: TGTGCCAGCAGCTGGAGGGACCCAGCTCCGAATTCACCTCTCCGCTTT. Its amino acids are CASSWRDPAPNSPLRF.